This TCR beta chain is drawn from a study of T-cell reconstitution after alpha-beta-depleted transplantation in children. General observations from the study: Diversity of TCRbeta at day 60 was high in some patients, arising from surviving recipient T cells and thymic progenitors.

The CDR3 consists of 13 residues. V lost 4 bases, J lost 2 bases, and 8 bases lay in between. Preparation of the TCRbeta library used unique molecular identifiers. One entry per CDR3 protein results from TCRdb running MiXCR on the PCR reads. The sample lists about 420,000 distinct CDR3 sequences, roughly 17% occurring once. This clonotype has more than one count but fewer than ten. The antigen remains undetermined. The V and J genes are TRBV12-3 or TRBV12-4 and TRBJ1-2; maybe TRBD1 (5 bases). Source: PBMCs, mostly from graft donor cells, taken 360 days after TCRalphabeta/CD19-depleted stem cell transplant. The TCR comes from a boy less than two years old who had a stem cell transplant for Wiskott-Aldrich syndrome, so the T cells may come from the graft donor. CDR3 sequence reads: CASSYRDNYGYTF. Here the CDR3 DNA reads TGTGCCAGCAGTTATCGGGACAACTATGGCTACACCTTC.